There are a few counts of the clone carrying this TCR beta chain. As originally analysed: Quantification of nucleated cells was approximated via reference gene primer amplification. Assay: immunoSEQ multiplex PCR; the TCRdb copy retains only in-frame clones and omits some. The V and J calls and the clone size are those of that table, but D and trimming were determined from the DNA. Among over 150,000 clones listed, roughly 80% were seen once. This specimen belongs to a study of blood T cell repertoires in COVID-19. Study summary: There were acute and convalescent COVID-19 samples, and they came from the United States, Italy and Spain. Nucleic acid was either cDNA or gDNA, and it came from T cells, B-cell-depleted T cells, or PBMCs.

Patients at the Seattle site were enrolled during active infection and followed longitudinally. This receptor was taken from a woman aged 55-69 years with COVID-19, enrolled during active disease. Sequences were obtained from peripheral blood.

This CDR3 reads CASSLGQFPGNTIYF. The CDR3, as DNA: TGCGCCAGCAGCTTGGGCCAGTTCCCTGGAAACACCATATATTTT. The V gene is TRBV5-1, the J gene TRBJ1-3; D gene ambiguous. The CDR3 length is 15 residues. Germline CDR1 is SGHRS and CDR2 is YFSETQ. Trimming cost V 0 bases and J 2 bases, with 9 bases left between them.